This is a list of T cell receptor beta chains from one sample in a study of T cell responses to AZD1222 COVID-19 vaccine. Assay used: immunoSEQ multiplex PCR; TCRdb lists only in-frame clones, some missing. The sample lists around 130,000 clones, over 75% occurring once. This specimen was peripheral blood, taken 28 days after the second AZD1222 dose. These receptors all come from an adult who received the AZD1222 COVID-19 vaccine. Both conserved end residues are part of each CDR3. D genes are given only for firm matches. Clone size is shown for a subset of rows, as once, few, many or a class of expanded clone.

>TRBV5-1|TRBJ2-3|14|.|.
TGCGCCAGCAGCTCGCCGGCCTACACAGATACGCAGTATTTT
CASSSPAYTDTQYF
>TRBV7-5|TRBJ2-1|18|.|.
TGTGCCAGAAGCTTCTTTGTGCCGTACAGAAACTCCTACAATGAGCAGTTCTTC
CARSFFVPYRNSYNEQFF
>TRBV6-5|TRBJ2-7|15|.|TRBD1
TGTGCCAGCAGTTACGGGAGCGGGACAGGGGTCGAGCAGTACTTC
CASSYGSGTGVEQYF
>TRBV6-7|TRBJ1-1|16|.|TRBD1
TGTGCCAGCAGTTATAGGTCGAAGGGGGCCAACACTGAAGCTTTCTTT
CASSYRSKGANTEAFF
>TRBV7-2|TRBJ1-6|13|.|.
TGTGCCAGCAGCTTTGGAAGCGGGTCACCCCTCCACTTT
CASSFGSGSPLHF
>TRBV27|TRBJ2-7|15|.|TRBD1
TGTGCCAGCAGTTCCCGGACAGGGGACTCCTACGAGCAGTACTTC
CASSSRTGDSYEQYF
>TRBV29-1|TRBJ2-2|18|.|TRBD2
TGCAGCGCCGGCGGGTGGGGAGGGCCTCCCTCTAACACCGGGGAGCTGTTTTTT
CSAGGWGGPPSNTGELFF
>TRBV2|TRBJ1-1|16|.|.
TGTGCCAGCAGCAGGACAACACTAAGCTCGAACACTGAAGCTTTCTTT
CASSRTTLSSNTEAFF
>TRBV5-1|TRBJ2-5|14|.|.
TGCGCCAGCAGCTTGCGGGGAGGAGGAGAGACCCAGTACTTC
CASSLRGGGETQYF
>TRBV30|TRBJ1-4|13|.|.
TGTGCCGGAGGGGAGAGCACTAATGAAAAACTGTTTTTT
CAGGESTNEKLFF
>TRBV7-2|TRBJ2-3|15|.|.
TGTGCCAGCAGCCCCCTTGACTCGGCTGCAGATACGCAGTATTTT
CASSPLDSAADTQYF
>TRBV4-2|TRBJ1-5|16|.|.
TGTGCCAGCAGCCAAGATCCGTGGCAGGGCAATCAGCCCCAGCATTTT
CASSQDPWQGNQPQHF
>TRBV27|TRBJ2-1|17|.|TRBD2
TGTGCCAGCAGTTACCCAACGGCGGGAGGGACCTACAATGAGCAGTTCTTC
CASSYPTAGGTYNEQFF
>TRBV6-5|TRBJ1-1|14|.|.
TGTGCCAGCAGTTATAGGGTATTGAACACTGAAGCTTTCTTT
CASSYRVLNTEAFF
>TRBV7-9|TRBJ1-3|17|.|.
TGTGCCAGCAGCGCACCCTCCCATCTTGGCTCTGGAAACACCATATATTTT
CASSAPSHLGSGNTIYF
>TRBV28|TRBJ1-2|13|.|.
TGTGCCAGCAGTCCAACACAGGGTAGCGGCTACACCTTC
CASSPTQGSGYTF
>TRBV10-1|TRBJ1-5|19|many|.
TGCGCCAGCAGTGAGTCTGGCCGCATATCCGGGGTATACAATCAGCCCCAGCATTTT
CASSESGRISGVYNQPQHF
>TRBV25-1|TRBJ2-2|17|.|.
TGTGCCAGCAGTGAATATGGAGGGGAAGGGGCCACCGGGGAGCTGTTTTTT
CASSEYGGEGATGELFF
>TRBV5-4|TRBJ1-3|15|.|.
TGTGCCAGCAGCTTGGAGGGGACAACTGGAAACACCATATATTTT
CASSLEGTTGNTIYF
>TRBV6-4|TRBJ2-1|14|.|.
TGTGCCAGCAGTGAAGGAGCAGGCTACAATGAGCAGTTCTTC
CASSEGAGYNEQFF
>TRBV24-1|TRBJ2-1|15|.|.
TGTGCCACCAGTCCTACAGGGGATGTTGGCGGGAGGAAGTTCTTC
CATSPTGDVGGRKFF
>TRBV7-4|TRBJ2-5|17|few|.
TGTGCCAGCAGCTTAGAGGGGGAGGCCCTTTACCAAGAGACCCAGTACTTC
CASSLEGEALYQETQYF
>TRBV13|TRBJ1-2|15|once|.
TGTGCCAGCAGAGCCTTTGAGGAACTGACTAGGGGCTACACCTTC
CASRAFEELTRGYTF
>TRBV19|TRBJ2-7|16|.|TRBD2
TGTGCCAGTAGTATAGCGGGACTAGGTTCGTCCTACGAGCAGTACTTC
CASSIAGLGSSYEQYF
>TRBV29-1|TRBJ1-2|13|.|TRBD1
TGCAGCGTGGGGGGACAGGGGGAAGGAGGCTACACCTTC
CSVGGQGEGGYTF
>TRBV4-2|TRBJ2-7|14|.|.
TGTGCCAGCAGCTCTCCGGGTTCTTTCTACGAGCAGTACTTC
CASSSPGSFYEQYF
>TRBV7-2|TRBJ2-2|15|.|.
TGTGCCAGCAGCTACCGGACAGTGAACACCGGGGAGCTGTTTTTT
CASSYRTVNTGELFF
>TRBV6-6|TRBJ1-1|14|.|.
TGTGCCGGCGAAGTGGAGGGGAGTGGCACTGAAGCTTTCTTT
CAGEVEGSGTEAFF
>TRBV11-3|TRBJ1-1|11|.|.
TGTGCCAGCAGCCGGAACACTGAAGCTTTCTTT
CASSRNTEAFF
>TRBV5-1|TRBJ2-3|15|.|.
TGCGCCAGCAGCTTGCGGGGTTTCCGCACAGATACGCAGTATTTT
CASSLRGFRTDTQYF
>TRBV28|TRBJ1-1|13|.|.
TGTGCCAGCAGTTTAATTGCGAACACTGAAGCTTTCTTT
CASSLIANTEAFF
>TRBV7-9|TRBJ1-1|13|.|.
TGTGCCAGCAGTTTTTTCCCCGGGACAGAAGCTTTCTTT
CASSFFPGTEAFF
>TRBV18|TRBJ1-1|15|.|.
TGTGCCAGCTCACTCGTTGACTCCTACCTGGCTGAAGCTTTCTTT
CASSLVDSYLAEAFF
>TRBV7-8|TRBJ2-1|15|.|TRBD2
TGTGCCAGCAGCCAAACCGGACTAGCGGGGACTGAGCAGTTCTTC
CASSQTGLAGTEQFF
>TRBV4-2|TRBJ1-3|16|.|TRBD1
TGTGCCAGCAGCCAAGATTTACAGGGGGCAAGAAACACCATATATTTT
CASSQDLQGARNTIYF
>TRBV11-2|TRBJ1-4|16|.|TRBD1
TGTGCCAGCAGCATAGGGACAGGGAATACTAATGAAAAACTGTTTTTT
CASSIGTGNTNEKLFF
>TRBV7-2|TRBJ1-1|15|once|TRBD1
TGTGCCAGCAGCCCGACGGACAGGACTAACACTGAAGCTTTCTTT
CASSPTDRTNTEAFF
>TRBV29-1|TRBJ1-1|11|.|.
TGCAGCGTTAAGGAGTCCACTGAAGCTTTCTTT
CSVKESTEAFF
>TRBV9|TRBJ2-3|16|.|TRBD2
TGTGCCAGCAGCGTAGCGGCTAGCGGACGCACAGATACGCAGTATTTT
CASSVAASGRTDTQYF
>TRBV4-2|TRBJ2-7|16|few|.
TGTGCCAGCGGGCTTTCGGAACTGAGGGGCTCTTACGAGCAGTACTTC
CASGLSELRGSYEQYF
>TRBV30|TRBJ2-2|13|.|.
TGTGCCTGGAGTGCAAGCCCCACCGGGGAGCTGTTTTTT
CAWSASPTGELFF
>TRBV14|TRBJ2-5|14|.|.
TGTGCCAGCAGCCAAGAGACAGCGAGGAAGGCCCAGTACTTC
CASSQETARKAQYF
>TRBV23-1|TRBJ2-5|15|.|.
TGCGCCAGCAGTCAATCGACAGGATCACAAGAGACCCAGTACTTC
CASSQSTGSQETQYF
>TRBV11-3|TRBJ2-7|14|.|.
TGTGCCAGCACCACAGGGGGGGTAATCTACGAGCAGTACTTC
CASTTGGVIYEQYF
>TRBV13|TRBJ1-2|16|.|.
TGTGCCAGCAGCTTACTGATGACAGGAGCTAACTATGGCTACACCTTC
CASSLLMTGANYGYTF
>TRBV9|TRBJ1-4|15|.|.
TGTGCCAGCAGCTATCAGGGAGCAACTAATGAAAAACTGTTTTTT
CASSYQGATNEKLFF
>TRBV15|TRBJ2-2|16|.|.
TGTGCCACCAGCCCCCTCGGGACTGACAACACCGGGGAGCTGTTTTTT
CATSPLGTDNTGELFF
>TRBV6-2/TRBV6-3|TRBJ1-2|13|.|TRBD1
TGTGCCAGCAGCCCGGACAGGGTCCGAGGCTACACCTTC
CASSPDRVRGYTF
>TRBV6-5|TRBJ1-1|15|few|.
TGTGCCAGTAGAAAGTGGGGGATGGCGAACACTGAAGCTTTCTTT
CASRKWGMANTEAFF